Each of the 9 T cell receptor beta chains below was sequenced from the same sample in a study of blood T cell repertoires in COVID-19 (dated by TCRdb to between 2020 and 2021). Libraries were made using the immunoSEQ multiplex PCR assay. As stored in TCRdb, this immuneACCESS dataset retains in-frame rearrangements with V and J assigned. A fraction of the clones does not appear; measured against another copy, unresolved V genes explain less than half of the discrepancy, and the remainder lacks a known reason. The sample contains 150,000 to 180,000 clones, about 80% of them found a single time. Approximately 30% of the sample comes from the top ten. The sample comprised peripheral blood. Source of these receptors: a woman in her fifties or sixties with acute or convalescent COVID-19.

CDR3 amino acids: CASSFGGANGEKLFF. In nucleotides, the CDR3 is TGTGCCAGCAGCTTTGGAGGGGCTAACGGAGAAAAACTGTTTTTT. This chain joins TRBV7-2 and TRBJ1-4, with a possible D match to TRBD1 (5 bases). Per the germline V gene, CDR1 is SGHTA and CDR2 is FQGNSA. The CDR3 consists of 15 residues. Trimming took off 3 bases at V and 8 bases at J, with 16 bases between the two ends.

The CDR3 sequence is CASSFGGAYGYTF. CDR3 coding DNA: TGTGCCAGCAGCTTCGGGGGGGCCTATGGCTACACCTTC. The chain combines TRBV5-4 with TRBJ1-2; TRBD1 is a possible D gene (6 bases). The CDR3 is 13 amino acids. CDR1 SGHNT and CDR2 YYREEE come from the germline V gene (reference sequence). V was cut by 2 bases and J by 4 bases, with 9 bases left in between.

This clone was detected only once. The chain couples TRBV24-1 to TRBJ2-1; 9 nucleotides agree with TRBD2. Germline assignment: CDR1 KGHDR and CDR2 SFDVKD. After removal of 5 bases from V and 6 bases from J, the junction contained 10 bases not matched to a gene. The CDR3 consists of 16 residues. The CDR3 is CATSGVFSGGRNEQFF. CDR3 nucleotides: TGTGCCACCAGTGGGGTCTTTAGCGGGGGACGCAATGAGCAGTTCTTC.

This clone is a singleton in its sample. The genes are TRBV6-1 and TRBJ1-2, with 10 bases identical to TRBD1. Looked up from germline, CDR1 is MNHNS and CDR2 is SASEGT. This CDR3 region has 20 residues. The ends lost 0 bases at V and 9 bases at J; junction bases unmatched: 22. This CDR3 reads CASSEAQWGRQGALSGRYTF. In DNA form, the CDR3 reads TGTGCCAGCAGTGAAGCGCAGTGGGGTAGACAGGGGGCGCTTTCCGGTCGCTACACCTTC.

This clone came up a few times. The V and J genes are TRBV15 and TRBJ1-1; TRBD1 matches at 10 bases. V shed 2 bases and J 5 bases; nucleotides not matched to a gene: 8. Per the germline V gene, CDR1 is LNHNV and CDR2 is YYDKDF (reference sequence). The CDR3 covers 16 residues. In nucleotides, the CDR3 is TGTGCCACCAGCAGACAAATCGACAGGGGGCGGACTGAAGCTTTCTTT. As protein: CATSRQIDRGRTEAFF.

The genes are TRBV30 and TRBJ1-6; TRBD1 matches 8 bases. After removal of 0 bases from V and 7 bases from J, the junction contained 5 bases not matched to a gene. CDR1 GTSNPN and CDR2 SVGIG come from the germline V gene (reference sequence). This CDR3 comprises 15 residues. The CDR3 region is CAWSVQNRGNSPLHF. DNA for the CDR3: TGTGCCTGGAGTGTACAAAACAGGGGGAATTCACCCCTCCACTTT. The whole variable domain, remainder taken from reference TRBV30 and TRBJ1-6, is SQTIHQWPATLVQPVGSPLSLECTVEGTSNPNLYWYRQAAGRGLQLLFYSVGIGQISSEVPQNLSASRPQDRQFILSSKKLLLSDSGFYLCAWSVQNRGNSPLHFGNGTRLTVT.

J is TRBJ1-2 and V is TRBV10-3, with 7 positions matching TRBD1. Germline V gives CDR1 ENHRY, CDR2 SYGVKD. V dropped 0 bases and J dropped 6; count of bases not matched to a gene: 4. CDR3 length: 14 amino acids. The chain's CDR3 is CAISESITGDGYTF. The CDR3 DNA is TGTGCCATCAGTGAGTCGATCACAGGGGATGGCTACACCTTC.

This rearrangement joins TRBV5-1 to TRBJ1-2; 7 bases agree with TRBD1. The CDR3 is made up of 15 amino acids. V gave up 3 bases and J gave up 8 bases; unmatched junction bases: 13. Germline CDR1 SGHRS, CDR2 YFSETQ. The CDR3 DNA follows: TGCGCCAGCAGCTGGGGACAGTCACTAACTATGGGCTACACCTTC. This codes for CASSWGQSLTMGYTF.

This clone was seen a few times. The chain is built from TRBV30 and TRBJ1-1; D gene ambiguous. The ends were cut back, 3 bases at V and 12 bases at J, with 14 bases in the middle. Germline loops: CDR1 GTSNPN, CDR2 SVGIG (reference sequence). The CDR3 has 11 residues. The CDR3 is CAWRYRELTFF. CDR3 nucleotides: TGTGCCTGGAGGTATCGGGAACTCACTTTCTTT.